This is a list of T cell receptor delta chains from one sample in a study of gamma delta lymphoproliferative disorders and STAT genes. With CATT, TCRdb re-called clones from the multiplex PCR reads. The table lists 4,000 or so delta-chain clones, 0.95% to 1.1% of them singletons, with approximately 22% in the top ten. Material: blood. These receptor sequences come from a human donor in good health. The CDR3 runs from the conserved cysteine through the conserved F or W. Fields, in order: J gene, D gene, V gene, clone size, CDR3 protein, CDR3 DNA. A D gene is named only where the DNA matches it firmly. The listing skips clone size in some rows; elsewhere it reads once, few, many or a size class.

j_gene: TRDJ1; d_gene: TRDD3; v_gene: TRDV1; abundance: medium-sized; CDR3aa: CALGELTPYWGLSLDTDKLIF; CDR3nt: TGTGCTCTTGGGGAACTAACCCCGTACTGGGGGTTATCTCTTGACACCGATAAACTCATCTTT
j_gene: TRDJ1; d_gene: -; v_gene: TRDV2; abundance: large; CDR3aa: CACDTVSPVGYTDKLIF; CDR3nt: TGTGCCTGTGACACCGTTTCACCCGTGGGGTACACCGATAAACTCATCTTT
j_gene: TRDJ1; d_gene: TRDD3; v_gene: TRDV1; abundance: -; CDR3aa: CALGEWTDHYWGIRTDKLIF; CDR3nt: TGTGCTCTTGGGGAATGGACCGATCATTACTGGGGGATACGCACCGATAAACTCATCTTT
j_gene: TRDJ1; d_gene: -; v_gene: TRAV29/DV5; abundance: medium-sized; CDR3aa: CAASAPQRPSYNSGGPMRNTDKLIF; CDR3nt: TGTGCAGCAAGCGCCCCTCAACGGCCTTCCTACAATTCTGGGGGACCCATGAGGAACACCGATAAACTCATCTTT
j_gene: TRDJ1; d_gene: TRDD3; v_gene: TRDV2; abundance: -; CDR3aa: CACDNLGDTLYTDKLIF; CDR3nt: TGTGCCTGTGATAACCTGGGGGATACCCTTTACACCGATAAACTCATCTTT
j_gene: TRDJ2; d_gene: TRDD3; v_gene: TRDV2; abundance: few; CDR3aa: CACDALVLGDTTAQLFF; CDR3nt: TGTGCCTGTGACGCCCTGGTACTGGGGGATACAACAGCACAACTCTTCTTT
j_gene: TRDJ1; d_gene: TRDD3; v_gene: TRDV2; abundance: few; CDR3aa: CACDTAPLGDTEADKLIF; CDR3nt: TGTGCCTGTGACACCGCTCCACTGGGGGATACGGAGGCCGATAAACTCATCTTT
j_gene: TRDJ1; d_gene: TRDD3; v_gene: TRDV1; abundance: medium-sized; CDR3aa: CALGEHSIIWELFLPSGNWGIGTDKLIF; CDR3nt: TGTGCTCTTGGGGAACATTCGATCATATGGGAGCTTTTCCTACCCAGTGGAAACTGGGGGATAGGGACCGATAAACTCATCTTT
j_gene: TRDJ1; d_gene: TRDD3; v_gene: TRAV38-2/DV8; abundance: few; CDR3aa: CAAYWGITKLIF; CDR3nt: TGTGCTGCTTACTGGGGGATAACCAAACTCATCTTT
j_gene: TRDJ3; d_gene: TRDD3; v_gene: TRDV2; abundance: -; CDR3aa: CACDMGDTRWDTRQMFF; CDR3nt: TGTGCCTGTGACATGGGGGATACGCGCTGGGACACCCGACAGATGTTTTTC
j_gene: TRDJ1; d_gene: TRDD3; v_gene: TRDV2; abundance: few; CDR3aa: CACDTLGDTPNGDKLIF; CDR3nt: TGTGCCTGTGACACCCTGGGGGATACGCCTAATGGCGATAAACTCATCTTT
j_gene: TRDJ1; d_gene: TRDD3; v_gene: TRDV2; abundance: few; CDR3aa: CACDSLGGISTDKLIF; CDR3nt: TGTGCCTGTGACTCGTTGGGGGGGATATCCACCGATAAACTCATCTTT
j_gene: TRDJ1; d_gene: -; v_gene: TRAV38-2/DV8; abundance: large; CDR3aa: CAYRSILPLTLSDKLIF; CDR3nt: TGTGCTTATAGGAGCATATTACCCCTAACCCTTTCCGATAAACTCATCTTT
j_gene: TRDJ1; d_gene: TRDD3; v_gene: TRDV2; abundance: -; CDR3aa: CACDTVLGDYTDKLIF; CDR3nt: TGTGCCTGTGACACCGTACTGGGGGACTACACCGATAAACTCATCTTT
j_gene: TRDJ1; d_gene: TRDD3; v_gene: TRDV2; abundance: large; CDR3aa: CACDPIWTGGYDTDKLIF; CDR3nt: TGTGCCTGTGACCCCATCTGGACTGGGGGATACGACACCGATAAACTCATCTTT